This TCR beta chain originates from a study of blood T cells in healthy people across ages. The ends lost 7 bases at V and 3 bases at J; junction bases unmatched: 8. Germline V gives CDR1 MNHNS, CDR2 SASEGT. CDR3 length: 15 residues. Each donor supplied ten milliliters of peripheral blood. Details on this clonotype: Its specificity is not known.

Study-level results: Unknown CMV status may confound age-related changes in expanded clones. Relative to aged donors, long-lived donors carried more naive CD4+ cells and displayed higher diversity.

Sample-barcoded 5' priming and a J-beta primer mix drove a second PCR of about 6 to 12 cycles. Each cDNA molecule was tagged by a template-switch adaptor that had 12 random nucleotides. A single record per CDR3 protein comes from TCRdb applying MiXCR to the 5' RACE reads. The sample yields around 1.7 million distinct CDR3 sequences, 28% seen once. The rearrangement uses TRBV6-1 and TRBJ2-2, with TRBD1 matching over 7 bases. This receptor was identified in a woman in her twenties or thirties in good health. The sequenced sample consisted of blood. The CDR3 protein is CASTTRDSDTGELFF. The CDR3 DNA reads TGTGCCAGCACCACTCGGGACAGTGACACCGGGGAGCTGTTTTTT.